The present entry profiles one T cell receptor (beta chain) with its context. What it binds is not known. The source of the sample is a study of CXCR4 blockade with PD-1 therapy in pancreatic cancer. Looked up from germline, CDR1 is LNHDA and CDR2 is SQIVND (reference sequence). The CDR3 has 14 amino acids. With 0 bases removed from V and 2 bases from J, the gap between germline ends came to 6 bases. The archived tumor blocks came from patients without neoadjuvant therapy before resection. Sequenced by immunoSEQ multiplex PCR; TCRdb stores in-frame clones only, minus some. The table shows 5,000 or so clones, with nearly 50% occurring only once. Study-level results: Only TCRbeta chains were sequenced here.

The V gene is TRBV19, the J gene TRBJ2-3; D gene uncertain. The sequence was collected from a human donor with pancreatic ductal adenocarcinoma. Sequenced input: tumor tissue. The CDR3 sequence is CASSIDWVTDTQYF. The CDR3 DNA reads as TGTGCCAGTAGTATAGATTGGGTCACAGATACGCAGTATTTT.